The 18 T cell receptor beta chains below were found in one sample sequenced in a study of T cell responses to AZD1222 COVID-19 vaccine. Only in-frame clones appear in the TCRdb table, and some are missing; sequencing was by immunoSEQ multiplex PCR. This table has more than 140,000 clones, about 90% appearing once. The source was peripheral blood, collected on day 0 of AZD1222 vaccination. These receptors all stem from an adult in good health.

The CDR3 nucleotides read TGTGCCAGCAGCTTAGCGGGCTCTCTATACGAGCAGTACTTC. Translating it yields CASSLAGSLYEQYF. The V call is TRBV7-9, the J call TRBJ2-7; D gene unclear. The CDR3 sequence is 14 residues long. Germline-derived CDR1 and CDR2 are SEHNR and FQNEAQ (reference sequence). Trimming left V 0 bases short and J 4 bases short, with 10 bases between.

This chain connects TRBV9 to TRBJ2-2, with D possibly called TRBD1 or TRBD2 (5 bases each). Germline V gene data show CDR1 as SGDLS and CDR2 as YYNGEE. The CDR3 spans 16 residues. V lost 1 base, J lost 1 base, and 11 bases lay in between. The CDR3 protein is CASSVNEGRNTGELFF. CDR3 coding DNA: TGTGCCAGCAGCGTAAATGAGGGGAGGAACACCGGGGAGCTGTTTTTT.

The chain recombines TRBV5-1 with TRBJ2-1, with TRBD2 matching 14 bases. V shed 4 bases, J shed 10 bases, and the junction held 10 bases outside the gene matches. CDR3 length: 16 amino acids. Germline CDR1 SGHRS, CDR2 YFSETQ. CDR3 nucleotides: TGCGCCAGCAGCCCACTTAGTGGGACTAGCGGGGGCGAGCAGTTCTTC. Amino acid sequence: CASSPLSGTSGGEQFF.

The rearrangement joins TRBV4-1 to TRBJ1-6; D remains ambiguous. Per germline, CDR1 MGHRA and CDR2 YSYEKL. Deletions cut 4 bases from V and 13 bases from J, with 20 bases between. The CDR3 length is 15 residues. The DNA of the CDR3 is TGCGCCAGCAGCCTTACCGGCACTATGGGCTTCCCCCTCCACTTT. This encodes CASSLTGTMGFPLHF.

This chain's CDR3 is CASSEAGRNQPQHF. CDR3 nucleotides: TGTGCCAGCAGTGAAGCGGGCAGGAATCAGCCCCAGCATTTT. This rearrangement joins TRBV2 to TRBJ1-5, with no clear D. CDR1 is SNHLY and CDR2 is FYNNEI in the germline V gene. V was pared by 0 bases and J by 4 bases, with 7 bases between. This CDR3 has 14 amino acids.

The chain has TRBV6-1 and TRBJ1-2, with a possible D match to TRBD1 (6 bases). Germline CDR1 MNHNS, CDR2 SASEGT. Trimming pared 2 bases from V and 3 bases from J, leaving 10 bases between. CDR3 length equals 14 residues. The CDR3 sequence: CASSEINRDYGYTF. The CDR3 DNA follows: TGTGCCAGCAGTGAAATCAACAGGGACTATGGCTACACCTTC.

V and J are TRBV4-1 and TRBJ1-4; tentatively, D is TRBD1 (6 bases). The CDR3 loop spans 18 amino acids. V was pared by 0 bases and J by 2 bases, with 16 bases between. Germline V gene lookup returns CDR1 MGHRA and CDR2 YSYEKL. The DNA of the CDR3 is TGCGCCAGCAGCCAAGATCCCAGGGCAGGGGTTACTAATGAAAAACTGTTTTTT. Translating it yields CASSQDPRAGVTNEKLFF.

The CDR3 loop is CASSPLTLNTEAFF. The CDR3 bases are TGTGCCAGCAGTCCACTCACCCTGAACACTGAAGCTTTCTTT. The chain couples TRBV28 to TRBJ1-1; D is unresolved. The length of the CDR3 is 14 residues. Per germline, CDR1 MDHEN and CDR2 SYDVKM. V shed 5 bases and J shed 0 bases, with 10 bases lying between them.

The V and J genes are TRBV27 and TRBJ1-2; 7 nucleotides match TRBD1. From germline, CDR1 is MNHEY and CDR2 SMNVEV (reference sequence). The CDR3 length is 12 residues. V was clipped by 4 bases and J by 8 bases; unmatched bases: 4. Written as DNA, the CDR3 is TGTGCCAGCAGTTACAGGGGCTGGGGCTACACCTTC. This encodes CASSYRGWGYTF.

V and J are TRBV4-3 and TRBJ2-7; 7 nucleotides agree with TRBD1. Germline V lookup: CDR1 LGHNA, CDR2 YSLEER. The length of the CDR3 is 15 residues. J gave up 1 base and V 0 bases, and 3 bases lay outside the gene matches. CDR3 in amino acids: CASSQDLRGSYEQYF. The CDR3 bases are TGCGCCAGCAGCCAAGATCTCAGGGGGTCCTACGAGCAGTACTTC.

V gene TRBV6-2 or TRBV6-3 combines with J gene TRBJ1-1, with D perhaps matching TRBD1 (6 bases). V was clipped by 2 bases and J by 1 base, with 14 bases between them. Per the germline V gene, CDR1 is MNHEY and CDR2 is SVGEGT. The CDR3 extends over 16 amino acids. In nucleotides, the CDR3 is TGTGCCAGCAGTTACCGCTACGGGGGCCGGAACACTGAAGCTTTCTTT. This translates into CASSYRYGGRNTEAFF.

The rearrangement uses TRBV28 and TRBJ2-3; 9 nucleotides match TRBD2. V was clipped by 5 bases and J by 1 base; unmatched bases: 10. The CDR3 is 17 amino acids. The V gene's germline CDR1 is MDHEN and CDR2 SYDVKM. CDR3 protein: CASSTGLALLGTDTQYF. For the CDR3, the DNA is TGTGCCAGCAGTACGGGACTAGCCCTCCTGGGCACAGATACGCAGTATTTT.

The gene calls are TRBV9 and TRBJ1-5; the D is unclear. In germline, CDR1 is SGDLS, CDR2 YYNGEE. CDR3 length: 15 amino acids. Trimming removed 0 bases at V and 1 base at J, with 8 bases between. The CDR3 sequence: CASSVAGNSNQPQHF. CDR3 coding DNA: TGTGCCAGCAGCGTAGCTGGAAACAGCAATCAGCCCCAGCATTTT.

The chain joins TRBV9 to TRBJ2-7; D gene uncertain. CDR1 SGDLS and CDR2 YYNGEE come from the germline V gene. The CDR3 is 12 amino acids. V was clipped by 3 bases and J by 7 bases, with 11 bases between them. The CDR3 loop is CASSAQLGEQYF. The CDR3 nucleotides read TGTGCCAGCAGCGCACAACTCGGAGAGCAGTACTTC.

CDR3 sequence (DNA): TGTGCCAGCAGCCGGGCCCCCTACGAGCAGTACTTC. This sequence encodes CASSRAPYEQYF. The J gene is TRBJ2-7, the V gene TRBV6-2 or TRBV6-3; D is ambiguous. Germline V gene lookup returns CDR1 MNHEY and CDR2 SVGEGT. The CDR3 loop spans 12 amino acids. V lost 6 bases and J 2 bases, leaving 8 bases between the germline ends.

The chain recombines TRBV28 with TRBJ1-6; 9 nucleotides align to TRBD1. The CDR3 sequence is 13 residues long. Trimming at V came to 6 bases and at J to 10 bases, leaving 4 bases not matched to a gene. The germline V gene has CDR1 MDHEN and CDR2 SYDVKM. CDR3 coding DNA: TGTGCCAGCAGAAGAGGACAGGGGTCACCCCTCCACTTT. Translating gives CASRRGQGSPLHF.

The chain joins TRBV19 to TRBJ1-4, with D unclear. The CDR3 runs to 15 residues. Germline lookup yields CDR1 LNHDA and CDR2 SQIVND (reference sequence). V dropped 3 bases and J dropped 7 bases, with 15 bases sitting between them. The CDR3 sequence is CASSITSGTREKLFF. CDR3 DNA: TGTGCCAGTAGTATCACTTCGGGAACGCGTGAAAAACTGTTTTTT.

This chain joins TRBV11-3 and TRBJ2-1; D is possibly TRBD2 (6 bases). The length of the CDR3 is 13 residues. Trimming took off 2 bases at V and 6 bases at J, with 8 bases between the two ends. Germline lookup yields CDR1 SGHNT and CDR2 YENEEA. The CDR3 region has the DNA TGTGCCAGCAGCTTAAACGGGGGCAATGAGCAGTTCTTC. Its translation: CASSLNGGNEQFF.